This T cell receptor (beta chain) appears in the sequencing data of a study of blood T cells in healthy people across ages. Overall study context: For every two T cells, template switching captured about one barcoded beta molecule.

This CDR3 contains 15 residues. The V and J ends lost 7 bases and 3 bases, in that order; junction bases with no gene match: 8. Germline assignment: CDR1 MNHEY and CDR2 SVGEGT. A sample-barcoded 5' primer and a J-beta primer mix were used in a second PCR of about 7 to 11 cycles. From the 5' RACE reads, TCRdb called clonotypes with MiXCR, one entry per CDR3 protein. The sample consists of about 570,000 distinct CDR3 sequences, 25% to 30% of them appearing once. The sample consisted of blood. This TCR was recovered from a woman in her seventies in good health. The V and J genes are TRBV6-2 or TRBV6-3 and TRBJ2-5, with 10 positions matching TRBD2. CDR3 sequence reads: CASNDRLAGEETQYF. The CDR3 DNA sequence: TGTGCCAGCAACGACCGGCTAGCGGGGGAAGAGACCCAGTACTTC.